These 20 T cell receptor beta chains were all obtained from the same sample, sequenced in a study of radiotherapy plus CTLA-4 blockade in lung cancer. Profiling relied on immunoSEQ multiplex PCR, and the TCRdb table lists in-frame clones only, not all of them. Of 70,000 to 95,000 clones in the sample, roughly four fifths were seen once. Sequences were derived from peripheral blood, sampled from a patient treated with radiotherapy plus ipilimumab. These receptor sequences come from a human donor with non-small cell lung cancer that progressed on radiotherapy plus ipilimumab.

This chain joins TRBV5-1 and TRBJ1-1; 7 bases fit TRBD1. The CDR3 contains 13 residues. V was pared by 1 base and J by 10 bases, with 7 bases of the junction left unmatched. Germline V gene lookup returns CDR1 SGHRS and CDR2 YFSETQ. The CDR3 spells CASSLRDRDRAFF. The CDR3, as DNA: TGCGCCAGCAGCTTGAGAGACAGGGACCGAGCTTTCTTT.

By share, this clone ranks as medium-sized. J is TRBJ1-2 and V is TRBV10-3; D remains ambiguous. The CDR3 is 11 amino acids. V was pared by 2 bases and J by 8 bases, with 6 bases between. Germline V gene data show CDR1 as ENHRY and CDR2 as SYGVKD. In DNA, the CDR3 is TGTGCCATCAGTGAGGGTGGGGGCTACACCTTC. Translating it yields CAISEGGGYTF.

V and J are TRBV5-6 and TRBJ1-1; D not resolved. The CDR3 has 13 residues. The germline V gene has CDR1 SGHDT and CDR2 YYEEEE. V was clipped by 2 bases and J by 4 bases, with 9 bases between them. The CDR3 reads CASSLLMGTEAFF. The CDR3 region has the DNA TGTGCCAGCAGCTTACTTATGGGCACTGAAGCTTTCTTT.

In the case of this clone: This sample also contains other DNA sequences that code for the same CDR3. This rearrangement joins TRBV27 to TRBJ1-1, with D hard to call. The V end lost 6 bases, the J end lost 4 bases, and 24 bases lay between the germline ends. Per the germline V gene, CDR1 is MNHEY and CDR2 is SMNVEV (reference sequence). This CDR3 has 17 amino acids. This chain's CDR3 is CASSPRREGSPSTEAFF. In nucleotides, the CDR3 is TGTGCCAGCAGCCCCCGTAGAGAGGGTAGCCCTAGCACTGAAGCTTTCTTT.

The chain links TRBV28 to TRBJ2-3; 9 nucleotides match TRBD1. Germline assignment: CDR1 MDHEN and CDR2 SYDVKM. The CDR3 covers 16 residues. The V and J ends lost 5 bases and 3 bases, in that order; junction bases with no gene match: 9. The CDR3 spells CASSQLGTGSTDTQYF. The CDR3 nucleotides read TGTGCCAGCAGTCAACTCGGGACAGGGTCTACAGATACGCAGTATTTT.

This chain joins TRBV5-1 and TRBJ1-3, with TRBD1 matching over 11 bases. The V segment lost 4 bases and the J segment 2 bases; nucleotides outside the gene matches: 5. CDR3 length: 16 residues. From germline, CDR1 is SGHRS and CDR2 YFSETQ. The CDR3 protein is CASSPGQGATGNTIYF. CDR3 sequence (DNA): TGCGCCAGCAGCCCAGGACAGGGGGCGACTGGAAACACCATATATTTT.

V usage is TRBV29-1 and J usage is TRBJ2-7, with 12 positions matching TRBD1. The CDR3 runs to 14 residues. The J segment lost 4 bases and the V segment lost 4 bases, leaving 5 bases of the junction unmatched. The V gene's germline CDR1 is SQVTM and CDR2 ANQGSEA. CDR3 nucleotides: TGCAGCGTTGCGCCGGGACAGGGGGCTTACGAGCAGTACTTC. Encoded protein: CSVAPGQGAYEQYF.

This clone was found once. Other DNA sequences from this sample encode an identical CDR3 as well. The rearrangement links TRBV6-5 to TRBJ1-4, with a weak D call TRBD1 (6 bases). CDR1 is MNHEY and CDR2 is SVGAGI in the germline V gene. This CDR3 region has 14 residues. The ends were cut back, 6 bases at V and 0 bases at J, with 8 bases in the middle. Here the CDR3 DNA reads TGTGCCAGCAGCTACAGGGCAACTAATGAAAAACTGTTTTTT. Amino acids: CASSYRATNEKLFF.

In this sample, this clone turned up once. The chain joins TRBV9 to TRBJ1-3; D is uncertain. This CDR3 contains 15 residues. Deletions cut 0 bases from V and 0 bases from J, with 7 bases between. The germline V gene has CDR1 SGDLS and CDR2 YYNGEE. The CDR3 loop is CASSVDTSSGNTIYF. In DNA form, the CDR3 reads TGTGCCAGCAGCGTAGACACGAGCTCTGGAAACACCATATATTTT.

This chain joins TRBV6-5 and TRBJ2-1; the match to TRBD2 covers 7 bases. V gave up 8 bases and J gave up 8 bases; unmatched junction bases: 9. Per germline, CDR1 MNHEY and CDR2 SVGAGI. The CDR3 has 13 amino acids. In nucleotides, the CDR3 is TGTGCCAGCTCGATCAGCCGGGGGGATGAGCAGTTCTTC. This sequence encodes CASSISRGDEQFF.

This chain connects TRBV6-1 to TRBJ1-4; perhaps TRBD1 as D (6 bases). The CDR3 consists of 15 residues. The germline V gene encodes CDR1 MNHNS and CDR2 SASEGT. V lost 0 bases to trimming and J lost 5 bases, with 10 bases between them. The CDR3 region is CASSEAGARNEKLFF. CDR3 DNA: TGTGCCAGCAGTGAAGCGGGGGCGCGGAATGAAAAACTGTTTTTT.

This clone was recorded a few times. The chain employs TRBV5-4 and TRBJ2-4, with 9 bases matching TRBD1. The CDR3 length is 14 residues. Germline V gene lookup returns CDR1 SGHNT and CDR2 YYREEE (reference sequence). After removal of 2 bases from V and 6 bases from J, the junction contained 3 bases not matched to a gene. The CDR3, as DNA: TGTGCCAGCAGCTTTACAGGGGGCGGAAACATTCAGTACTTC. This encodes CASSFTGGGNIQYF.

This clone was observed once. The V and J genes are TRBV4-2 and TRBJ1-2; no clear D. The germline V gene encodes CDR1 LGHNA and CDR2 YNFKEQ. This CDR3 is built from 14 residues. The V end was cut by 1 base, the J end by 8 bases, with 14 bases between. For the CDR3, the DNA is TGTGCCAGCAGCCAAGGGTTCCAAGGGTGGGGCTACACCTTC. Protein sequence: CASSQGFQGWGYTF.

The chain has TRBV28 and TRBJ2-5; TRBD2 aligns across 9 bases. Germline loops: CDR1 MDHEN, CDR2 SYDVKM. The CDR3 is made up of 16 amino acids. The V segment lost 6 bases and the J segment 5 bases; nucleotides outside the gene matches: 13. CDR3 protein: CASRPAGGQGRETQYF. CDR3 nucleotide sequence: TGTGCCAGCAGACCAGCGGGGGGTCAGGGGCGGGAGACCCAGTACTTC. Supplemented by reference TRBV28 and TRBJ2-5, the full variable domain reads DVKVTQSSRYLVKRTGEKVFLECVQDMDHENMFWYRQDPGLGLRLIYFSYDVKMKEKGDIPEGYSVSREKKERFSLILESASTNQTSMYLCASRPAGGQGRETQYFGPGTRLLVL.

J is TRBJ2-1 and V is TRBV4-1; 7 bases are a match to TRBD2. V shed 1 base and J 0 bases; nucleotides not matched to a gene: 6. CDR3 length equals 17 residues. CDR1 and CDR2 from the germline V gene are MGHRA and YSYEKL. The CDR3, as DNA: TGCGCCAGCAGCCAAGGTGGTGGCGGGAGCTCCTACAATGAGCAGTTCTTC. This gives the protein CASSQGGGGSSYNEQFF.

The chain uses TRBV19 and TRBJ2-7, with 8 bases lining up with TRBD1. Losses at the gene ends were 1 base for V and 6 bases for J; bases not matched to a gene: 5. The CDR3 has 14 amino acids. Germline assignment: CDR1 LNHDA and CDR2 SQIVND (reference sequence). CDR3 amino acids: CASSIGTGMGEQYF. As DNA, the CDR3 is TGTGCCAGTAGTATAGGGACAGGGATGGGCGAGCAGTACTTC.

This clone came up once. The junction departs from the called germline gene at one end, perhaps through a read error. The chain employs TRBV9 and TRBJ2-2; 7 positions agree with TRBD1. CDR3 length: 14 residues. The germline CDR1 and CDR2 sequences are SGDLS and YYNGEE. CDR3 sequence (DNA): TGTGCCGGCAGCGCTTTACAGGGGTCCGGGGAGCTGTTTTTT. The encoded protein is CAGSALQGSGELFF.

This rearrangement joins TRBV5-1 to TRBJ1-5, with D perhaps TRBD1 (5 bases). The V gene's germline CDR1 is SGHRS and CDR2 YFSETQ. Deletions cut 0 bases from V and 1 base from J, with 11 bases between. This CDR3 is built from 16 residues. CDR3 nucleotides: TGCGCCAGCAGCTTGGAGCCGGGACCAAGCAATCAGCCCCAGCATTTT. It encodes CASSLEPGPSNQPQHF.

This chain uses TRBV5-1 with TRBJ2-6; perhaps TRBD1 as D (6 bases). Germline V CDR1 and CDR2: SGHRS, YFSETQ. CDR3 length: 15 amino acids. Trimming took off 4 bases at V and 4 bases at J, with 12 bases between the two ends. DNA for the CDR3: TGCGCCAGCAGCCCCAGGGGAACGGGGGCCAACGTCCTGACTTTC. Its translation: CASSPRGTGANVLTF.

Only a few counts were recorded for this clone. The chain links TRBV30 to TRBJ2-1, with D possibly being TRBD2 (6 bases). Germline loops: CDR1 GTSNPN, CDR2 SVGIG (reference sequence). The CDR3 runs to 14 residues. V lost 1 base, J lost 2 bases, and 9 bases lay in between. The CDR3 spells CAWSGLAPYNEQFF. The CDR3 DNA follows: TGTGCCTGGAGTGGGCTAGCGCCCTACAATGAGCAGTTCTTC.